These 10 T cell receptor beta chains came from one sample sequenced in a study of blood T cell repertoires in COVID-19. TCRdb's table, derived via immunoSEQ multiplex PCR, lists solely in-frame clones and lacks some. The sample lists over 250,000 clones; around nine tenths were seen once. Material for sequencing was peripheral blood. These receptor sequences come from a man in his fifties with acute or convalescent COVID-19.

The chain links TRBV5-1 to TRBJ2-3; 10 bases are a match to TRBD2. V dropped 4 bases and J dropped 5; count of bases not matched to a gene: 7. The length of the CDR3 is 15 residues. CDR1 and CDR2 (germline): SGHRS, YFSETQ. The CDR3 region is CASSSERGGLDTQYF. Here the CDR3 DNA reads TGCGCCAGCAGCAGTGAGCGGGGGGGCCTAGATACGCAGTATTTT.

V and J are TRBV13 and TRBJ2-5, with 7 bases lining up with TRBD1. The V gene end was trimmed by 5 bases and the J gene end by 1 base; junction bases not matched to a gene: 4. This CDR3 has 14 amino acids. CDR1 and CDR2 (germline): PRHDT, FYEKMQ (reference sequence). CDR3 nucleotide sequence: TGTGCCAGCAGCCCCGGGACAGCCCAAGAGACCCAGTACTTC. Protein product: CASSPGTAQETQYF.

This clone was seen once. V and J are TRBV12-5 and TRBJ1-2, with TRBD1 matching 7 bases. Looked up from germline, CDR1 is LGHNT and CDR2 is FRNRAP. V dropped 5 bases and J dropped 1; count of bases not matched to a gene: 10. The CDR3 has 16 residues. The CDR3 loop is CASGRLQGDFNYGYTF. Here the CDR3 DNA reads TGTGCTAGTGGTCGACTTCAGGGGGATTTTAACTATGGCTACACCTTC.

J is TRBJ2-7 and V is TRBV5-1; TRBD1 matches at 8 bases. Trimming removed 6 bases from V and 1 base from J; junction bases left unmatched: 9. The CDR3 has 15 residues. Germline CDR1 is SGHRS and CDR2 is YFSETQ. The CDR3 coding sequence is TGCGCCAGCATGAAGTCCGGGACAGGTTCCTACGAGCAGTACTTC. Encoded protein: CASMKSGTGSYEQYF.

The table lists this clone with a count of one. This chain links TRBV20-1 with TRBJ1-2; 7 nucleotides line up with TRBD1. The CDR3 has 15 amino acids. Germline CDR1 reads DFQATT; CDR2 reads SNEGSKA (reference sequence). Trimming at V came to 3 bases and at J to 2 bases, leaving 9 bases not matched to a gene. The CDR3 here is CSASRQGYKNYGYTF. CDR3 nucleotides: TGCAGTGCTAGTCGACAGGGATACAAAAACTATGGCTACACCTTC.

CDR3 residues: CASSLPDQGGTGELFF. The CDR3 DNA follows: TGTGCCAGCAGCTTGCCGGACCAGGGGGGCACCGGGGAGCTGTTTTTT. V usage is TRBV13 and J usage is TRBJ2-2; perhaps TRBD1 as D (7 bases). Trimming left V 3 bases short and J 4 bases short, with 15 bases between. Germline V lookup: CDR1 PRHDT, CDR2 FYEKMQ (reference sequence). The CDR3 is 16 amino acids.

The CDR3 nucleotides read TGTGCCAGCAGCGTAGGAGGTCGAGCGGGGTACCAAGAGACCCAGTACTTC. This translates into CASSVGGRAGYQETQYF. This chain connects TRBV9 to TRBJ2-5; 7 bases are a match to TRBD2. The V segment lost 0 bases and the J segment 0 bases; nucleotides outside the gene matches: 8. The CDR3 contains 17 residues. Germline CDR1 SGDLS, CDR2 YYNGEE. The full variable domain, in which reference TRBV9 and TRBJ2-5 provide the parts outside the CDR3, is DSGVTQTPKHLITATGQRVTLRCSPRSGDLSVYWYQQSLDQGLQFLIQYYNGEERAKGNILERFSAQQFPDLHSELNLSSLELGDSALYFCASSVGGRAGYQETQYFGPGTRLLVL.

As concerns this clone: Other DNA sequences in the same sample also yield this CDR3. The rearrangement links TRBV2 to TRBJ1-1; D perhaps matches TRBD1 (5 bases). The CDR3 consists of 13 residues. Trimming removed 8 bases from V and 4 bases from J, with 14 bases in between. Germline V gene data show CDR1 as SNHLY and CDR2 as FYNNEI. The CDR3 region is CASSGEGGTEAFF. The DNA for the CDR3 is TGTGCCAGCTCGGGGGAGGGAGGCACTGAAGCTTTCTTT.

The chain has TRBV6-5 and TRBJ2-3; D not resolved. V dropped 0 bases and J dropped 0 bases, with 7 bases sitting between them. The CDR3 is 15 amino acids. CDR1 and CDR2 (germline): MNHEY, SVGAGI. This CDR3 reads CASSYSAQSTDTQYF. In nucleotides, the CDR3 is TGTGCCAGCAGTTACTCGGCACAGAGCACAGATACGCAGTATTTT.

A remark on this clone: One end of the junction varies from germline; a read error may be responsible. CDR3 amino acids: CASRIEGNRWNTGELFF. The CDR3 coding sequence is TGTGCCAGTCGTATCGAGGGTAATAGGTGGAACACCGGGGAGCTGTTTTTT. The chain carries TRBV19 and TRBJ2-2; tentatively, D is TRBD2 (5 bases). CDR1 LNHDA and CDR2 SQIVND come from the germline V gene (reference sequence). CDR3 length: 17 amino acids.